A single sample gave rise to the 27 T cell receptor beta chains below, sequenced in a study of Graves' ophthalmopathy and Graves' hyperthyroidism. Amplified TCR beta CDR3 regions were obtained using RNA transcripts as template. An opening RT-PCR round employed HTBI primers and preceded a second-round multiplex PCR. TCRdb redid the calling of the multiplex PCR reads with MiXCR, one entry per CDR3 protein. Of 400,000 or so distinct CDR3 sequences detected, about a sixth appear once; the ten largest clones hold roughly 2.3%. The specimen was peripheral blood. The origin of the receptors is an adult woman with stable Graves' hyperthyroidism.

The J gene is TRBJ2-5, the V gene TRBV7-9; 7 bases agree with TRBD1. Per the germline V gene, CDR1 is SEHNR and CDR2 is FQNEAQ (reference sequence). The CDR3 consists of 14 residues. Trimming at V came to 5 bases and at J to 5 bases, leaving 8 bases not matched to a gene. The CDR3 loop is CASSLRQGAETQYF. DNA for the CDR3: TGTGCCAGCAGCCTAAGACAGGGAGCGGAGACCCAGTACTTC.

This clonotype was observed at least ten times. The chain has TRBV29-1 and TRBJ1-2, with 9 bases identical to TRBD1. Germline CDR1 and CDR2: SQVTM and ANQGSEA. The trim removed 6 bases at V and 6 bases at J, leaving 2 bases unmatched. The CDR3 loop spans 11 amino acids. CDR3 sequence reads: CSVRQGDGYTF. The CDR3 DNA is TGCAGCGTGCGACAGGGGGATGGCTACACCTTC.

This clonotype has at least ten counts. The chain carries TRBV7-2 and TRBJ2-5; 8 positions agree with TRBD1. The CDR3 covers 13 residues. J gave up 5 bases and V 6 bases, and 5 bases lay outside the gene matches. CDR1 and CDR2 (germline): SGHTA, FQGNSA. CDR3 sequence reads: CASRLTGGETQYF. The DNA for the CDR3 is TGTGCCAGCAGGCTTACAGGGGGGGAGACCCAGTACTTC.

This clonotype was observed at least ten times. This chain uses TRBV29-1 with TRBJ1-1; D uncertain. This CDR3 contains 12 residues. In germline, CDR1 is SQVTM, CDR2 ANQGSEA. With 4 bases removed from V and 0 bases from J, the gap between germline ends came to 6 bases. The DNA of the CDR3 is TGCAGCGTTGGACGGATGAACACTGAAGCTTTCTTT. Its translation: CSVGRMNTEAFF.

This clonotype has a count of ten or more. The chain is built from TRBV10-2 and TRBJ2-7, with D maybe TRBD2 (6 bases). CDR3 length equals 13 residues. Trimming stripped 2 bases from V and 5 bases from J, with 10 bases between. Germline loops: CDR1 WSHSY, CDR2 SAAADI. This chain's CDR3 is CASSEGEEHEQYF. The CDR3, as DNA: TGCGCCAGCAGTGAGGGGGAGGAGCACGAGCAGTACTTC.

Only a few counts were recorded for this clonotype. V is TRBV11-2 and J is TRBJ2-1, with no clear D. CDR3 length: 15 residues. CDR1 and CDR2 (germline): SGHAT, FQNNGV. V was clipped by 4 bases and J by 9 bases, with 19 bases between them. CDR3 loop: CASSSPPSKSSEQFF. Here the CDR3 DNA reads TGTGCCAGCAGCTCCCCCCCCAGTAAGTCTTCTGAGCAGTTCTTC.

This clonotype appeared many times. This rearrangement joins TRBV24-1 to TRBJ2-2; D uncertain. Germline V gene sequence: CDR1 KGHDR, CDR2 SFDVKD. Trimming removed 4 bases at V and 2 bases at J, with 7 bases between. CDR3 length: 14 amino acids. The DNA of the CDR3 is TGTGCCACCAGTGACATTACAAACACCGGGGAGCTGTTTTTT. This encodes CATSDITNTGELFF.

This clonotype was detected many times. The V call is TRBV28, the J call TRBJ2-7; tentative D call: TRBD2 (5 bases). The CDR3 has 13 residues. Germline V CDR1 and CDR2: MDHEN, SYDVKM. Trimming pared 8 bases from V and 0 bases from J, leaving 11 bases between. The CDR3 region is CASGEWGSYEQYF. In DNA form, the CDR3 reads TGTGCCAGCGGGGAGTGGGGCTCCTACGAGCAGTACTTC.

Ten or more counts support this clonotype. The CDR3 reads CASTLAQGGTYEQYF. In DNA, the CDR3 is TGTGCCAGCACCCTCGCACAGGGGGGGACCTACGAGCAGTACTTC. This chain joins TRBV7-9 and TRBJ2-7; possibly TRBD1 for D (8 bases). The CDR3 consists of 15 residues. The V and J ends lost 7 bases and 2 bases respectively, with 18 bases between them. Germline values: CDR1 SEHNR, CDR2 FQNEAQ (reference sequence).

CDR3 sequence reads: CASSYVFGEMISYEQYF. For the CDR3, the DNA is TGTGCCAGCAGTTACGTTTTTGGGGAGATGATCTCCTACGAGCAGTACTTC. V and J are TRBV6-2 or TRBV6-3 and TRBJ2-7; weak D call: TRBD2 (5 bases). Germline CDR1 is MNHEY and CDR2 is SVGEGT. V was shortened by 2 bases and J by 0 bases, with 17 bases between the two germline ends. The CDR3 is 17 amino acids.

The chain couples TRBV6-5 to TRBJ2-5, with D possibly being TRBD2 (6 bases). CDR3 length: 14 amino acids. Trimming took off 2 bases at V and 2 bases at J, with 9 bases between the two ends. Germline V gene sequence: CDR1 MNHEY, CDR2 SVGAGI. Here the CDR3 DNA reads TGTGCCAGCAGTTACCTGCGGGGACAAGAGACCCAGTACTTC. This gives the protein CASSYLRGQETQYF.

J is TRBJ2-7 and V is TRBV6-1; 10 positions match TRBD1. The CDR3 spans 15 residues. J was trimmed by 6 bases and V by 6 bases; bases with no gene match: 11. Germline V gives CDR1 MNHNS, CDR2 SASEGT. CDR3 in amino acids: CASRRGQGVGGEQYF. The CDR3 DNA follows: TGTGCCAGCAGGAGAGGACAGGGGGTGGGAGGCGAGCAGTACTTC.

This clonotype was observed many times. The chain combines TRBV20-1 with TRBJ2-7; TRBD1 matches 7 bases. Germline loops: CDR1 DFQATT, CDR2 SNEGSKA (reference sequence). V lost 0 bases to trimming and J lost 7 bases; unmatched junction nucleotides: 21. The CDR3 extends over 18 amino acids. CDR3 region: CSARDPFGKLGRGWEQYF. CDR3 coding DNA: TGCAGTGCTAGAGATCCCTTTGGAAAGTTGGGCAGGGGGTGGGAGCAGTACTTC.

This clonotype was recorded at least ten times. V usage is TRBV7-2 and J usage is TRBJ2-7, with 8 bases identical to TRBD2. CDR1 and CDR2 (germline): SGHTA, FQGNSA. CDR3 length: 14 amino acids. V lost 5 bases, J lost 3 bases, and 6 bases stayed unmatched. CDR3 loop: CASSMGLVGYEQYF. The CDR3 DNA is TGTGCCAGCAGCATGGGACTAGTCGGCTACGAGCAGTACTTC.

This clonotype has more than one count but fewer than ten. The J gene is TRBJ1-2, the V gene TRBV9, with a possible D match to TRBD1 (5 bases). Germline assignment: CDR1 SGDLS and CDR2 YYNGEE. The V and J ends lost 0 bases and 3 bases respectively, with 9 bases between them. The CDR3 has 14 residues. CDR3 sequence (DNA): TGTGCCAGCAGCGTAGGGGTAGGGGACTATGGCTACACCTTC. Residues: CASSVGVGDYGYTF.

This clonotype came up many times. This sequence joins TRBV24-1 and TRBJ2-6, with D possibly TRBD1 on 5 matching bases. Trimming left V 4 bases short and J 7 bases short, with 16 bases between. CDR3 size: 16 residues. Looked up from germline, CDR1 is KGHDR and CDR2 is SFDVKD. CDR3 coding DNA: TGTGCCACCAGTGACCCGACACAGGCTAGAGCCAACGTCCTGACTTTC. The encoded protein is CATSDPTQARANVLTF.

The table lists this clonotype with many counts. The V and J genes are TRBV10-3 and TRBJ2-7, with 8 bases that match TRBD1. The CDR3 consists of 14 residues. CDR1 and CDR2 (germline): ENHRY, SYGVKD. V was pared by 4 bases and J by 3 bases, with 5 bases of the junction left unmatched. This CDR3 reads CAISAQGAFYEQYF. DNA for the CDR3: TGTGCCATCAGTGCGCAGGGGGCCTTCTACGAGCAGTACTTC.

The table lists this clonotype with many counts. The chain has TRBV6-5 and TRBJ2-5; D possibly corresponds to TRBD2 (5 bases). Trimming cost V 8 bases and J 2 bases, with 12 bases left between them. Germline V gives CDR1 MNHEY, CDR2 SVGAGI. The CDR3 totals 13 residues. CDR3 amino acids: CASFYSGQETQYF. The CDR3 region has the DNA TGTGCCAGCTTTTATTCGGGGCAAGAGACCCAGTACTTC.

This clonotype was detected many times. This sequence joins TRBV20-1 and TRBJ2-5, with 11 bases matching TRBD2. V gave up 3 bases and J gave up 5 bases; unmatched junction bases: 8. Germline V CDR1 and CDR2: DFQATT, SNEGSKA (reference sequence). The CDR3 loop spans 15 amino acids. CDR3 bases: TGCAGTGCTAGTAGACTAGCGGGGAGGGGGGAGACCCAGTACTTC. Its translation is CSASRLAGRGETQYF.

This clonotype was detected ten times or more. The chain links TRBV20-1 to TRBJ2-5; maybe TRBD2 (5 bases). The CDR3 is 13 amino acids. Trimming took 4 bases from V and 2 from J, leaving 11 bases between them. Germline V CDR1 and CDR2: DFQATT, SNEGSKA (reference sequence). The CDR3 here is CSATGGKQETQYF. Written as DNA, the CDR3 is TGCAGTGCTACAGGAGGAAAACAAGAGACCCAGTACTTC.

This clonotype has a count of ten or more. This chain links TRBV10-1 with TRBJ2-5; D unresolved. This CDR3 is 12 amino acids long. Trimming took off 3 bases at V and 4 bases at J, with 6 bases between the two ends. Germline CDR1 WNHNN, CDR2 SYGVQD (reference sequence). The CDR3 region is CASSDPLETQYF. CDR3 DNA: TGCGCCAGCAGTGACCCCTTAGAGACCCAGTACTTC.

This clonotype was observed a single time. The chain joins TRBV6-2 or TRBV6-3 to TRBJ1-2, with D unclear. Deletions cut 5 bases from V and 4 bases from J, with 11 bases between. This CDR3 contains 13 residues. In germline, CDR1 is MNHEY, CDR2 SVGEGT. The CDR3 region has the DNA TGTGCCAGCAGTGAACTGGCATCCTATGGCTACACCTTC. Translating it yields CASSELASYGYTF.

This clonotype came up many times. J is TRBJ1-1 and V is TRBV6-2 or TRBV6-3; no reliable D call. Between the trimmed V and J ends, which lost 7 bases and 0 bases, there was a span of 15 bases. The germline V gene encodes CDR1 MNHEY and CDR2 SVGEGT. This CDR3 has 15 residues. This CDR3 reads CASTLRAKMNTEAFF. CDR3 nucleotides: TGTGCCAGCACCTTACGGGCCAAAATGAACACTGAAGCTTTCTTT.

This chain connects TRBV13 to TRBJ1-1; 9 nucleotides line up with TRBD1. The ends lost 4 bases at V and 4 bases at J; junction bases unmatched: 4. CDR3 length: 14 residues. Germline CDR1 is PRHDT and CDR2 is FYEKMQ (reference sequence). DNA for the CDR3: TGTGCCAGCAGCTCCGGGACAGGGCCCACTGAAGCTTTCTTT. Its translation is CASSSGTGPTEAFF. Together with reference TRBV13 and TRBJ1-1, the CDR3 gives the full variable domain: AAGVIQSPRHLIKEKRETATLKCYPIPRHDTVYWYQQGPGQDPQFLISFYEKMQSDKGSIPDRFSAQQFSDYHSELNMSSLELGDSALYFCASSSGTGPTEAFFGQGTRLTVV.

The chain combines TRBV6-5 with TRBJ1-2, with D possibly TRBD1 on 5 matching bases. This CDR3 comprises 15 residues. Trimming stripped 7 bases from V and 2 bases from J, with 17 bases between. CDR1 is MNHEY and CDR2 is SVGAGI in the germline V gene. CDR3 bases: TGTGCCAGCAAGTATACCCGGGACGGAAACTATGGCTACACCTTC. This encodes CASKYTRDGNYGYTF.

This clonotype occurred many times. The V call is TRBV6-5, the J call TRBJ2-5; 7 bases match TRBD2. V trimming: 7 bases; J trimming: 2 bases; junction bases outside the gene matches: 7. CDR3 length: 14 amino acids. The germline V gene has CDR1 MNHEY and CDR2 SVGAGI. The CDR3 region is CASKGMGLQETQYF. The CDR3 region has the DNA TGTGCCAGCAAGGGTATGGGACTACAAGAGACCCAGTACTTC.

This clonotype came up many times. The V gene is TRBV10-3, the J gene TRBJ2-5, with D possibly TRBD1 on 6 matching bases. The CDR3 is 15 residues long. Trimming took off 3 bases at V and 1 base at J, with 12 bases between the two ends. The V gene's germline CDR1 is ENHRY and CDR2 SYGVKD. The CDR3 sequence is CAISDKGGTQETQYF. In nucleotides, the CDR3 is TGTGCCATCAGTGATAAAGGGGGTACCCAAGAGACCCAGTACTTC.